This T cell receptor beta chain was observed in a study of cytomegalovirus exposure and HLA in healthy donors. Findings of the study overall: Reports described diagnosis of cytomegalovirus status by the classifier as highly specific and sensitive.

In its sample, this clone was seen once. Its antigen is unknown. Some clones are missing from TCRdb's copy, which holds only in-frame ones; the method was immunoSEQ multiplex PCR. The sample has 100,000 to 150,000 clones, roughly 89% seen once. This CDR3 contains 12 residues. CDR1 and CDR2 (germline): MNHEY, SMNVEV (reference sequence). Trimming cost V 5 bases and J 1 base, with 6 bases left between them. The material sequenced was PBMCs. The chain recombines TRBV27 with TRBJ2-7; D uncertain. The clonotype was recovered from a young woman in good health and CMV-seronegative. CDR3 protein: CASSPPSYEQYF. The CDR3 DNA reads as TGTGCCAGCAGTCCCCCATCCTACGAGCAGTACTTC.